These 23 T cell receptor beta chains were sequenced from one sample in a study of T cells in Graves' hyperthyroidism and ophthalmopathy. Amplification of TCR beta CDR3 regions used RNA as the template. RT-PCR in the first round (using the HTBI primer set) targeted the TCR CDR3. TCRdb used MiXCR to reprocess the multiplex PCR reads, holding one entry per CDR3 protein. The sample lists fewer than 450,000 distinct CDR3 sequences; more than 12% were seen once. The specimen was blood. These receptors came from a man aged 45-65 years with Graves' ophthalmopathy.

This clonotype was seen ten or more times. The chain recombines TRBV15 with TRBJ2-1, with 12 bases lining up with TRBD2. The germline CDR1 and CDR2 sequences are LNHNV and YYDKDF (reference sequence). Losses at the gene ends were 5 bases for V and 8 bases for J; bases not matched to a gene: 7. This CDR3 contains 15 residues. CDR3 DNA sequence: TGTGCCACCAGCGGTAGACTAGCGGGAGCGGATGAGCAGTTCTTC. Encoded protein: CATSGRLAGADEQFF.

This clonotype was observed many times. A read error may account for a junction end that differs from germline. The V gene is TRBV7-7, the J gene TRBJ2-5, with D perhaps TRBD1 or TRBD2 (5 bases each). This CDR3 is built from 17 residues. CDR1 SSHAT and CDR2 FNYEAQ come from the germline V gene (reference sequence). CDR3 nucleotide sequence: TGTGCTAGCAGCCCCACCTCGGGACCGGCCTCATCGGAGACCCAGTACTTC. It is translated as CASSPTSGPASSETQYF.

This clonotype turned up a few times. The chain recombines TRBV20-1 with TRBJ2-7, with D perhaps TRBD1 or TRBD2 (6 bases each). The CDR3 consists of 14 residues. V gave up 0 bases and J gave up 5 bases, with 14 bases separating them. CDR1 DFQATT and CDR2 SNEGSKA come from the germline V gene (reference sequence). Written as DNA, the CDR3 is TGCAGTGCTAGAGATAATGGACGGGGGCACGAGCAGTACTTC. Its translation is CSARDNGRGHEQYF.

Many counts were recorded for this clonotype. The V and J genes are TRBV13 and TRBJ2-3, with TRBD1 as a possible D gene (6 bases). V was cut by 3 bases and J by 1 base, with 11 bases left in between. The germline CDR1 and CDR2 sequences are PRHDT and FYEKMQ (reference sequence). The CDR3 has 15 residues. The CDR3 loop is CASSLGQTGTDTQYF. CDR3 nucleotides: TGTGCCAGCAGCTTGGGACAAACGGGCACAGATACGCAGTATTTT.

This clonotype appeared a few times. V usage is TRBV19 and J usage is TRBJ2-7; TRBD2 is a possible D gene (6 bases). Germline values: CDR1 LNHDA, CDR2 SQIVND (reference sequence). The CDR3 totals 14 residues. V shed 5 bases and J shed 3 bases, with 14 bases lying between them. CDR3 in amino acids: CASSLRDLSYEQYF. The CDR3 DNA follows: TGTGCCAGTAGTCTCCGGGACTTAAGCTACGAGCAGTACTTC.

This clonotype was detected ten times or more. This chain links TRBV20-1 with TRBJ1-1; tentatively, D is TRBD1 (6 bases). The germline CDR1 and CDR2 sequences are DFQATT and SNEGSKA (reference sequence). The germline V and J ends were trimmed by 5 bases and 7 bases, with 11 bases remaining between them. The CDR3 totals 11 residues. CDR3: CSALRTVEAFF. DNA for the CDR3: TGCAGTGCTCTTCGGACAGTTGAAGCTTTCTTT.

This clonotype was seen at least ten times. The CDR3 coding sequence is TGTGCCAGCAGCCAAGTGTTTAGCGGGAGCTACAATGAGCAGTTCTTC. Protein sequence: CASSQVFSGSYNEQFF. The rearrangement links TRBV3-1 to TRBJ2-1; 9 nucleotides align to TRBD2. V lost 1 base and J lost 3; bases outside the gene matches: 4. The CDR3 is made up of 16 amino acids. Germline loops: CDR1 LGHDT, CDR2 YNNKEL (reference sequence).

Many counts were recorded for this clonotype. CDR3 DNA sequence: TGTGCCAGCAGTGCGGGGGGAGGGGGCACAGATACGCAGTATTTT. It specifies CASSAGGGGTDTQYF. V gene TRBV7-3 combines with J gene TRBJ2-3, with 8 bases aligning to TRBD2. The CDR3 has 15 residues. The germline gives CDR1 SGHTA, CDR2 FQGTGA. V lost 6 bases to trimming and J lost 1 base; unmatched junction nucleotides: 6.

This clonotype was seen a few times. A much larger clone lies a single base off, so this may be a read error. CDR3 coding DNA: TGTGCCAGCAGCCTATTCGGGCGGTTGTCTACAGGTACGCAGTATTTT. It is translated as CASSLFGRLSTGTQYF. This chain joins TRBV6-1 and TRBJ2-3, with D possibly matching TRBD1 (5 bases). Germline V CDR1 and CDR2: MNHNS, SASEGT. This CDR3 has 16 residues.

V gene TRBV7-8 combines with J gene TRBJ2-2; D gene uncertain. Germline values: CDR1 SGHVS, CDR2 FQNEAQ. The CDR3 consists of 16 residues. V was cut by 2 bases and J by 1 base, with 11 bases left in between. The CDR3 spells CASSLLRVKNTGELFF. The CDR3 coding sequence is TGTGCCAGCAGCTTACTCCGGGTTAAGAACACCGGGGAGCTGTTTTTT.

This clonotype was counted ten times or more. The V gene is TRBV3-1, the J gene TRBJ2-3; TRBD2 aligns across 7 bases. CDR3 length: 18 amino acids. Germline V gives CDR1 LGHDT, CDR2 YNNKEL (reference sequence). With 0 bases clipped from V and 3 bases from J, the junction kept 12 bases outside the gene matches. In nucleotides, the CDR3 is TGTGCCAGCAGCCAAGATGTTGGGGGAGGGTTTCGGACAGATACGCAGTATTTT. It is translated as CASSQDVGGGFRTDTQYF.

CDR3 loop: CARKRWSNQPQHF. CDR3 in DNA: TGTGCTAGAAAGAGGTGGAGCAATCAGCCCCAGCATTTT. This chain connects TRBV7-2 to TRBJ1-5; no reliable D call. Germline V lookup: CDR1 SGHTA, CDR2 FQGNSA. This CDR3 is built from 13 residues.

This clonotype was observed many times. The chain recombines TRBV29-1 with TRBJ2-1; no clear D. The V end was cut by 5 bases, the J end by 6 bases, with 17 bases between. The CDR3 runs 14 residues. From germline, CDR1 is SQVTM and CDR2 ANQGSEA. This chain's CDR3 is CSVQGMLAVNEQFF. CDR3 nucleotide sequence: TGCAGCGTTCAAGGGATGTTAGCCGTCAATGAGCAGTTCTTC.

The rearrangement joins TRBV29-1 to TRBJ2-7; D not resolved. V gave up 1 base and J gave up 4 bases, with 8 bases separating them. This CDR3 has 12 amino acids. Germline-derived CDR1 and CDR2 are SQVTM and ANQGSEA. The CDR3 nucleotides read TGCAGCGTTGAAGGCTCAGCGTACGAGCAGTACTTC. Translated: CSVEGSAYEQYF.

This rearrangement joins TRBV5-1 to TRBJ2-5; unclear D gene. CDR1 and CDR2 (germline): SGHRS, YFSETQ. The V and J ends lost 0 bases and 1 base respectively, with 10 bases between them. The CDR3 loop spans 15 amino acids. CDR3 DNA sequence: TGCGCCAGCAGCTTGGCTCCACAGCTCCAAGAGACCCAGTACTTC. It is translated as CASSLAPQLQETQYF.

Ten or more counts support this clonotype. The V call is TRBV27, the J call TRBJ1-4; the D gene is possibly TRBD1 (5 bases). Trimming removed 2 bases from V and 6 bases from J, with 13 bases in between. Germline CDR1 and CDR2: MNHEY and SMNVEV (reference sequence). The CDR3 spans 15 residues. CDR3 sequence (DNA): TGTGCCAGCAGTTTACGGGGACGACGAGATGAAAAACTGTTTTTT. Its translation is CASSLRGRRDEKLFF.

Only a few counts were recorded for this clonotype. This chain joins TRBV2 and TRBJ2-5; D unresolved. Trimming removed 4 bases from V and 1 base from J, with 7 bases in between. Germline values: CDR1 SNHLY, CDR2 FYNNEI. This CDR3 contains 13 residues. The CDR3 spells CASSVNIQETQYF. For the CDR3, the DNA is TGTGCCAGCAGTGTCAATATCCAAGAGACCCAGTACTTC.

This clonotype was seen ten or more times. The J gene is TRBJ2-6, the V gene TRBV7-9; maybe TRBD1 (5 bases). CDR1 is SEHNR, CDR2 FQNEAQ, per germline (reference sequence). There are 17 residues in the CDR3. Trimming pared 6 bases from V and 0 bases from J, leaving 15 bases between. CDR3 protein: CASRKGQGSSGANVLTF. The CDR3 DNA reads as TGTGCCAGCAGAAAAGGGCAGGGAAGCTCTGGGGCCAACGTCCTGACTTTC.

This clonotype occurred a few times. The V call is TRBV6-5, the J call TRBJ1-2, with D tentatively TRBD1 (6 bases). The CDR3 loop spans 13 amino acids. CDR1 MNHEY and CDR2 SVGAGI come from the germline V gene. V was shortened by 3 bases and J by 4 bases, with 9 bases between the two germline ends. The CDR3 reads CASSYGTTYGYTF. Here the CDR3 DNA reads TGTGCCAGCAGTTATGGGACAACCTATGGCTACACCTTC.

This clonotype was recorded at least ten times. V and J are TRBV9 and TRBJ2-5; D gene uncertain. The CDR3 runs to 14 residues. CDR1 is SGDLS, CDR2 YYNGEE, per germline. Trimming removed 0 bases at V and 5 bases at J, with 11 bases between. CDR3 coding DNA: TGTGCCAGCAGCGTAGCTCTGGCGTGGGAGACCCAGTACTTC. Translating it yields CASSVALAWETQYF.

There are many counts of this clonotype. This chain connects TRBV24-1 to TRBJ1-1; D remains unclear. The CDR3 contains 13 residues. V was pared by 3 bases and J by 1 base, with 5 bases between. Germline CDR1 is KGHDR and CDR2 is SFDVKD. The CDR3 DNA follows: TGTGCCACCAGTGATCGGGGGAACACTGAAGCTTTCTTT. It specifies CATSDRGNTEAFF.

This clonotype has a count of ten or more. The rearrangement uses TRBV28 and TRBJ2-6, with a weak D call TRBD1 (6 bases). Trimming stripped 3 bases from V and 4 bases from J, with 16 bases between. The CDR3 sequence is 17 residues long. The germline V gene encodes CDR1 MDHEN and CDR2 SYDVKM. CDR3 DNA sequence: TGTGCCAGCAGTTTGGGGGCAGTCAGACGGGGGGCCAACGTCCTGACTTTC. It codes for CASSLGAVRRGANVLTF.

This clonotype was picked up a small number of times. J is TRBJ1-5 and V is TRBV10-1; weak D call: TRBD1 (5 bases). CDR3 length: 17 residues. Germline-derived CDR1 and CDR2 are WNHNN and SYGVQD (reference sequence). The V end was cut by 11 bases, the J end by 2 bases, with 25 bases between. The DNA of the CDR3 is TGCGCCCCCCCACGTTGGGGGGAGCCCCAGGGCAATCAGCCCCAGCATTTT. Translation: CAPPRWGEPQGNQPQHF.